These 6 T cell receptor beta chains originate from one sample sequenced in a study of blood T cell repertoires in COVID-19. Some clones are missing from TCRdb's copy, which holds only in-frame ones; the method was immunoSEQ multiplex PCR. The sample has tens of thousands of clones; more than 80% are singletons. The source material was peripheral blood. The receptor source for this set is a man between 45 and 60 years old with COVID-19, enrolled during active disease.

In this sample, this clone turned up a few times. V gene TRBV19 combines with J gene TRBJ2-5; 10 bases fit TRBD1. V lost 6 bases, J lost 5 bases, and 6 bases stayed unmatched. This CDR3 contains 14 residues. In germline, CDR1 is LNHDA, CDR2 SQIVND (reference sequence). CDR3 region: CASSGQGGKETQYF. The CDR3 DNA reads as TGTGCCAGTAGCGGACAGGGGGGGAAGGAGACCCAGTACTTC.

This sequence joins TRBV18 and TRBJ2-7, with 9 bases identical to TRBD1. V dropped 4 bases and J dropped 3; count of bases not matched to a gene: 7. The CDR3 sequence is 15 residues long. CDR1 KGHSH and CDR2 LQKENI come from the germline V gene. The CDR3 region has the DNA TGTGCCAGCTCACAGGCGGGACAGGGAAACTACGAGCAGTACTTC. It is translated as CASSQAGQGNYEQYF.

There are a few counts of this clone. This rearrangement joins TRBV2 to TRBJ1-4; D is undetermined. This CDR3 comprises 15 residues. The germline gives CDR1 SNHLY, CDR2 FYNNEI. Trimming removed 6 bases at V and 2 bases at J, with 13 bases between. DNA of the CDR3: TGTGCCAGCAGGGCGAGAGACTCCACTAATGAAAAACTGTTTTTT. Its translation is CASRARDSTNEKLFF.

This clone was found a few times. The chain is built from TRBV5-4 and TRBJ1-2; 8 nucleotides agree with TRBD1. From germline, CDR1 is SGHNT and CDR2 YYREEE (reference sequence). V shed 4 bases and J 3 bases; nucleotides not matched to a gene: 8. The CDR3 loop spans 15 amino acids. CDR3 residues: CASSVRTGLDYGYTF. CDR3 nucleotide sequence: TGTGCCAGCAGCGTAAGGACAGGGTTAGACTATGGCTACACCTTC.

This clone was counted a few times. This chain links TRBV19 with TRBJ1-4, with 10 bases fitting TRBD1. Germline CDR1 is LNHDA and CDR2 is SQIVND (reference sequence). This CDR3 is built from 14 residues. After removal of 11 bases from V and 6 bases from J, the junction contained 9 bases not matched to a gene. This CDR3 reads CACAGQGYYEKLFF. The CDR3 nucleotides are TGTGCCTGTGCGGGACAGGGGTATTATGAAAAACTGTTTTTT.

V and J are TRBV3-1 (or the pseudogene TRBV3-2) and TRBJ2-2; 11 bases are shared with TRBD2. Germline V lookup: CDR1 LGHDT, CDR2 YNNKEL (reference sequence). Trimming took 2 bases from V and 1 from J; bases not matched to a gene: 12. The CDR3 has 20 amino acids. The CDR3 DNA is TGTGCCAGCAGCCAATTTCGACTAGCGGGGTTTGGTGGGAACACCGGGGAGCTGTTTTTT. Its translation: CASSQFRLAGFGGNTGELFF.